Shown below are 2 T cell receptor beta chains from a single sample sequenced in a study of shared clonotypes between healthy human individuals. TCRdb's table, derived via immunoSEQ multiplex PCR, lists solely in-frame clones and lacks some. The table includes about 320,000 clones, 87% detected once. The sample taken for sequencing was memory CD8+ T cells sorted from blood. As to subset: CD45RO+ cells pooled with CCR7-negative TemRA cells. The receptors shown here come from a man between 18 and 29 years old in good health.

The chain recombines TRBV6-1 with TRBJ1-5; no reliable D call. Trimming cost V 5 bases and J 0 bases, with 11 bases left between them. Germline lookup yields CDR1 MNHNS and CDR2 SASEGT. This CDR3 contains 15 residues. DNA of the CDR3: TGTGCCAGCAGTCCGTGGATCAATAGCAATCAGCCCCAGCATTTT. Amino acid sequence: CASSPWINSNQPQHF.

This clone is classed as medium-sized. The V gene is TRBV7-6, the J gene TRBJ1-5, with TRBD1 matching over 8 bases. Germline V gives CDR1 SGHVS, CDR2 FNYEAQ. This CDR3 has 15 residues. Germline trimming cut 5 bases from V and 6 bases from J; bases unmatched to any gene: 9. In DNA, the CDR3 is TGTGCCAGCAGCCCCGCCGCAGGGGGCGGTCAGCCCCAGCATTTT. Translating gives CASSPAAGGGQPQHF. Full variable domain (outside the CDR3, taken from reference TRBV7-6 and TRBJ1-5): GAGVSQSPRYKVTKRGQDVALRCDPISGHVSLYWYRQALGQGPEFLTYFNYEAQQDKSGLPNDRFSAERPEGSISTLTIQRTEQRDSAMYRCASSPAAGGGQPQHFGDGTRLSIL.